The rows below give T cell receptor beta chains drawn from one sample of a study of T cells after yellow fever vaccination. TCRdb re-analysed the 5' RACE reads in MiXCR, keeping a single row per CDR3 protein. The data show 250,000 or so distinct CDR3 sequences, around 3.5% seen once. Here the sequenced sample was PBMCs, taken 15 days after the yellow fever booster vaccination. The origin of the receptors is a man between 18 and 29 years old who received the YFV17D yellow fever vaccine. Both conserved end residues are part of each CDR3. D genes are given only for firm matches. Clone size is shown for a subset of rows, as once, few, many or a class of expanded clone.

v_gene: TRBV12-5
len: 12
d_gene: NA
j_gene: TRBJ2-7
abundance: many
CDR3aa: CASGFRLDEQYF
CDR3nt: TGTGCTAGTGGTTTTAGGTTGGACGAGCAGTACTTC

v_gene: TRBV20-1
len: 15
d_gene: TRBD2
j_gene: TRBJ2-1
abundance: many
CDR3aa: CSARGGTSEYNEQFF
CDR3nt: TGCAGTGCTAGAGGGGGGACTAGCGAATACAATGAGCAGTTCTTC

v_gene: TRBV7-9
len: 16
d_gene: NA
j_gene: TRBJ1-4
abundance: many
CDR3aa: CASSLAIGATNEKLFF
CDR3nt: TGTGCCAGCAGCTTAGCGATTGGAGCAACTAATGAAAAACTGTTTTTT

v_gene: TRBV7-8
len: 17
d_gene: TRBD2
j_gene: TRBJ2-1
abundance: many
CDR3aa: CASSLAAGGLLYNEQFF
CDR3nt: TGTGCCAGCAGCTTAGCAGCGGGGGGGTTGCTTTACAATGAGCAGTTCTTC

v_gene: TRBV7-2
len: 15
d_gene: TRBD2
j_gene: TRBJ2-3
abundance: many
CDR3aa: CASSLGTTSTDTQYF
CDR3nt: TGTGCCAGCAGCTTGGGGACTACCAGCACAGATACGCAGTATTTT

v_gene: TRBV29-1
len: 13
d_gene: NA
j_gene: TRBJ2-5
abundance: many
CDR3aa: CSPIFLGVETQYF
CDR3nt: TGCAGCCCCATTTTCCTAGGGGTGGAGACCCAGTACTTC

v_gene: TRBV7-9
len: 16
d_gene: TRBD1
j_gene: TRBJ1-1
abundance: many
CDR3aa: CASSYSSGQGYTEAFF
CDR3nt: TGTGCCAGCAGCTACTCCTCGGGACAGGGGTACACTGAAGCTTTCTTT

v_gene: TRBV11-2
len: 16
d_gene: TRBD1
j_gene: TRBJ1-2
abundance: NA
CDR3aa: CASSSLKRTGNYGYTF
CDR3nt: TGTGCCAGCAGCTCACTCAAGAGGACAGGGAACTATGGCTACACCTTC

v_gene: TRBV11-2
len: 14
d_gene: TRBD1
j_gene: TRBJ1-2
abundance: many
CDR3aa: CASSPGQGGNGYTF
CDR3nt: TGTGCCAGCAGCCCGGGACAGGGAGGTAATGGCTACACCTTC

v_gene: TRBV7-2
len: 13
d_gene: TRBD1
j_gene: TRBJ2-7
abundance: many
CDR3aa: CASSFSGQGEQYF
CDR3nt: TGTGCCAGCAGTTTCTCAGGACAGGGCGAGCAGTACTTC

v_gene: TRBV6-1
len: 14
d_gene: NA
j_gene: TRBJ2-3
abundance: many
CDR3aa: CASSLGTYTDTQYF
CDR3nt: TGTGCCAGCAGTTTAGGGACTTACACAGATACGCAGTATTTT

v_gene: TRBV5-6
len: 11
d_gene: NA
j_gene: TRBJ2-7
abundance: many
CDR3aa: CASSLTGEQYF
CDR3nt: TGTGCCAGCAGCTTAACAGGCGAGCAGTACTTC

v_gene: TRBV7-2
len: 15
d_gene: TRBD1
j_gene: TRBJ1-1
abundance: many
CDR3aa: CASSFLTGIGTEAFF
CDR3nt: TGTGCCAGCAGCTTTCTGACAGGGATTGGTACTGAAGCTTTCTTT

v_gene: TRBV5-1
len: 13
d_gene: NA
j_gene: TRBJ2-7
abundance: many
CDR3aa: CASSLAQGNEQYF
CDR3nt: TGCGCCAGCAGCTTGGCCCAGGGGAACGAGCAGTACTTC

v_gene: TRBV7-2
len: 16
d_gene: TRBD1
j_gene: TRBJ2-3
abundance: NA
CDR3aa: CASRPDRGLGTDTQYF
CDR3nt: TGTGCCAGCAGACCGGACAGGGGGCTGGGGACAGATACGCAGTATTTT

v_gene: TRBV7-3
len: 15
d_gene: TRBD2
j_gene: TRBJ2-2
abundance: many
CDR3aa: CASSPGLAFTGELFF
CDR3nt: TGTGCCAGCAGTCCGGGACTAGCGTTTACCGGGGAGCTGTTTTTT

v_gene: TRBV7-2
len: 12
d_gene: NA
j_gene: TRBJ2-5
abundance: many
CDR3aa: CASSSSRETQYF
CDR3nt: TGTGCCAGCAGCTCGAGCAGAGAGACCCAGTACTTC

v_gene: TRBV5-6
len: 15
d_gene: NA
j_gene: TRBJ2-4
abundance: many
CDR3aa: CASRSRGTAKNIQYF
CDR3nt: TGTGCCAGCAGATCTCGGGGGACAGCCAAAAACATTCAGTACTTC

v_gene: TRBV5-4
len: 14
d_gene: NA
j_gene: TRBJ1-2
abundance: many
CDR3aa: CASSLFRDYYGYTF
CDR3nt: TGTGCCAGCAGCTTGTTTCGGGATTACTATGGCTACACCTTC

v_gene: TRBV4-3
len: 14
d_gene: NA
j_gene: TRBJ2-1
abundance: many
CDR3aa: CASSQRGESNEQFF
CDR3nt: TGCGCCAGCAGCCAAAGAGGGGAGAGCAATGAGCAGTTCTTC

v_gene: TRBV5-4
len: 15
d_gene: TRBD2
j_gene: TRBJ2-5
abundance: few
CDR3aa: CASSLESGGQETQYF
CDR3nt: TGTGCCAGCAGCTTGGAGAGCGGGGGACAAGAGACCCAGTACTTC

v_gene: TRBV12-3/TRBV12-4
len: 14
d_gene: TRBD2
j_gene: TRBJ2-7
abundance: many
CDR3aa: CASSLGLAVLEQYF
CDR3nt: TGTGCCAGCAGTTTAGGACTAGCGGTCCTCGAGCAGTACTTC

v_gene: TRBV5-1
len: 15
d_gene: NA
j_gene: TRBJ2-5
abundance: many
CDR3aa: CASSRGAGLQETQYF
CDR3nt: TGCGCCAGCAGCCGCGGCGCGGGGCTACAAGAGACCCAGTACTTC

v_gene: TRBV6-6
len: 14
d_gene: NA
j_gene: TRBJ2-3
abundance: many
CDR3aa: CASSYGGAADTQYF
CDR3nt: TGTGCCAGCAGTTACGGGGGGGCCGCAGATACGCAGTATTTT

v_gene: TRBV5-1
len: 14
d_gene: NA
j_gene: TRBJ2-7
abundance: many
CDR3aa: CASSLEGDSYEQYF
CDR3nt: TGCGCCAGCAGCTTGGAGGGGGACTCCTACGAGCAGTACTTC

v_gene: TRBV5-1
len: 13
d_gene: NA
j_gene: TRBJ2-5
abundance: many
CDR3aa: CASSMIVQETQYF
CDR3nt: TGCGCCAGCAGCATGATAGTACAAGAGACCCAGTACTTC

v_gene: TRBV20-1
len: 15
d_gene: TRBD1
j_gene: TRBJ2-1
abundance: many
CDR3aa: CSAREEGQAYNEQFF
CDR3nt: TGCAGTGCTAGAGAGGAGGGACAGGCCTACAATGAGCAGTTCTTC

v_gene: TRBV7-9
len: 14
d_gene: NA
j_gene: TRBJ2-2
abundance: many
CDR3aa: CASSRNSNTGELFF
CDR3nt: TGTGCCAGCAGTAGAAACTCGAACACCGGGGAGCTGTTTTTT

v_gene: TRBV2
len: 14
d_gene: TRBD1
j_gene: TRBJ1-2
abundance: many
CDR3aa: CASSQDRGRYGYTF
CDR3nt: TGTGCCAGCAGTCAGGACAGGGGACGGTATGGCTACACCTTC

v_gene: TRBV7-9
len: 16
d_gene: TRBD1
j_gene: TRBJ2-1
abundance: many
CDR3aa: CASSLGPGQGSNEQFF
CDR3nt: TGTGCCAGCAGCTTAGGTCCTGGACAGGGTTCTAATGAGCAGTTCTTC

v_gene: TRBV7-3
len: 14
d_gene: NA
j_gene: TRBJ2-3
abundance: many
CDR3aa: CASSPTMGADTQYF
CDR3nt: TGTGCCAGCAGCCCAACGATGGGGGCAGATACGCAGTATTTT

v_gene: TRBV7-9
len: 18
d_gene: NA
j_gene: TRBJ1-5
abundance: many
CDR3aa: CASSPEVSMGVLNQPQHF
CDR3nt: TGTGCCAGCAGCCCCGAAGTATCGATGGGGGTCCTGAACCAGCCCCAGCATTTT